This T cell receptor beta chain was sequenced for a study of blood T cell repertoires in COVID-19. Data came from immunoSEQ multiplex PCR; TCRdb stores just in-frame clones and leaves some out. The top ten clones hold roughly 15% of a sample with fewer than 300,000 clones, 85% of them seen once. From germline, CDR1 is SGHRS and CDR2 YFSETQ. The CDR3 has 17 residues. Deletions cut 4 bases from V and 0 bases from J, with 19 bases between. The sample comprised peripheral blood. The TCR originated in a human donor in a cohort sampled during active COVID-19. The rearrangement links TRBV5-1 to TRBJ1-2; D might be TRBD1 (6 bases). Here the CDR3 reads CASSGGGRARSNYGYTF. CDR3 nucleotides: TGCGCCAGCAGCGGGGGGGGCAGGGCCCGATCTAACTATGGCTACACCTTC.